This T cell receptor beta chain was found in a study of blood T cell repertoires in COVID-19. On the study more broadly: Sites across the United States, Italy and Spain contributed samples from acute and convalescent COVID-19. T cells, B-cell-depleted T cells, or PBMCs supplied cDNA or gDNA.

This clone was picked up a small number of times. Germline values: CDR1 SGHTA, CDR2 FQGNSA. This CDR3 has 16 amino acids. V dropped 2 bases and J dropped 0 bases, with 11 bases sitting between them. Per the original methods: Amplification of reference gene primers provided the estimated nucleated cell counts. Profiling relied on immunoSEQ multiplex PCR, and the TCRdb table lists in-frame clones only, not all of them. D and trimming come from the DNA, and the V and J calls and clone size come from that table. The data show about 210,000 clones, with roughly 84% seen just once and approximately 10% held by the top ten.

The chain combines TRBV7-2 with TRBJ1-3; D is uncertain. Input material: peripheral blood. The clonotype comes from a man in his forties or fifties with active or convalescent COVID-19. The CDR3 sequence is CASSLTGIFSGNTIYF. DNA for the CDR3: TGTGCCAGCAGCTTAACGGGGATATTCTCTGGAAACACCATATATTTT.